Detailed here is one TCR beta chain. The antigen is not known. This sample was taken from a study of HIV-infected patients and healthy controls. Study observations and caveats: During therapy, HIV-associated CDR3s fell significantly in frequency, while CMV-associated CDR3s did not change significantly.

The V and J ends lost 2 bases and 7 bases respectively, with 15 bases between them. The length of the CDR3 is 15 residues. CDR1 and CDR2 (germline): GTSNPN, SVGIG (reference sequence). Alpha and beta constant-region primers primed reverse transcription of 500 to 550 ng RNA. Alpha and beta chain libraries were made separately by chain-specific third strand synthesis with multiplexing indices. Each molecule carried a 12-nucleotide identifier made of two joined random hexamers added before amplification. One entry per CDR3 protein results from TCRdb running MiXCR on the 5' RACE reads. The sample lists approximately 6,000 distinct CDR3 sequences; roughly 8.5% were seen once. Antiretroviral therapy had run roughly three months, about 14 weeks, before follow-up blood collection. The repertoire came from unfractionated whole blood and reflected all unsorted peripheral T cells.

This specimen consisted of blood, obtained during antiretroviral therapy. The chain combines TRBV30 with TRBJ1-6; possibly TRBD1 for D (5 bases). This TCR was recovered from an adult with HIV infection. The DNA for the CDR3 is TGTGCCTGGAGTCGCAGGGAGGTAAAGAATTCACCCCTCCACTTT. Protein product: CAWSRREVKNSPLHF.